This is a list of T cell receptor beta chains from one sample in a study of blood T cell repertoires in COVID-19. Only in-frame clones appear in the TCRdb table, and some are missing; sequencing was by immunoSEQ multiplex PCR. The data show 130,000 or so clones, about 75% seen once. Material for sequencing was peripheral blood. These receptors originate from a man of 80 years or more with acute or convalescent COVID-19. The CDR3 runs from the conserved cysteine through the conserved F or W. D genes are given only for firm matches. The listing skips clone size in some rows; elsewhere it reads once, few, many or a size class.

CDR3,DNA,D,V,size,J
CASLRESDSPLHF,TGTGCCAGCTTAAGGGAGTCGGATTCACCCCTCCACTTT,NA,TRBV6-5,NA,TRBJ1-6
CASSRDSYGYTF,TGTGCCAGCAGTCGAGACAGCTATGGCTACACCTTC,NA,TRBV2,once,TRBJ1-2
CASSPAGAGTGELFF,TGTGCCAGCAGCCCTGCAGGGGCGGGCACCGGGGAGCTGTTTTTT,NA,TRBV7-6,NA,TRBJ2-2
CASSQSGEKLFF,TGCGCCAGCAGTCAGTCGGGGGAAAAACTGTTTTTT,NA,TRBV5-1,NA,TRBJ1-4
CSVAGTMAGYTF,TGCAGCGTTGCCGGGACAATGGCTGGCTACACCTTC,NA,TRBV29-1,few,TRBJ1-2
CASSLDWDRDNEQFF,TGTGCCAGCAGCTTAGATTGGGACAGAGACAATGAGCAGTTCTTC,TRBD1,TRBV7-6,NA,TRBJ2-1
CASSTANTEAFF,TGTGCCAGCAGTACAGCCAACACTGAAGCTTTCTTT,NA,TRBV27,NA,TRBJ1-1
CASSGRVGNEQFF,TGTGCCAGTTCTGGGAGGGTGGGCAATGAGCAGTTCTTC,TRBD2,TRBV6-5,few,TRBJ2-1
CASRDRAGPYEQYF,TGTGCCAGCAGGGATCGGGCAGGGCCCTACGAGCAGTACTTC,NA,TRBV6-5,once,TRBJ2-7
CAISRLYTEAFF,TGTGCCATATCCAGATTATACACTGAAGCTTTCTTT,NA,TRBV6-5,NA,TRBJ1-1
CASSIGTSGVRSQYF,TGTGCCAGCAGCATCGGGACTAGCGGGGTTCGGAGTCAGTACTTC,TRBD2,TRBV7-2,once,TRBJ2-7
CAIKGSGQGASSMNTEAFF,TGTGCCATCAAAGGGAGTGGGCAGGGGGCTTCATCAATGAACACTGAAGCTTTCTTT,TRBD1,TRBV10-3,NA,TRBJ1-1